The source of this TCR beta chain is a study of regulatory T cells in long-lasting Graves disease. The CDR3 is 14 residues long. V was cut by 5 bases and J by 5 bases, with 16 bases left in between. CDR1 is SNHLY, CDR2 FYNNEI, per germline. Study-level findings and limits: Persistent patients shared thousands of public clonotypes among themselves. Newly diagnosed patients shared fewer, at some 900. Limited sample numbers may have lowered accuracy. TRBV28, TRBJ1-2 and TRBJ2-5 emerged as the favored segments in persistent disease.

iRepertoire HTBI primers and Arm-PCR of CDR3 regions built TCR beta libraries. TCRdb used MiXCR to reprocess the multiplex PCR reads, holding one entry per CDR3 protein. In the table there are 400,000 or so distinct CDR3 sequences, 20% to 30% of which are singletons. This clonotype was seen repeatedly, ten times or more. What it binds is unknown. Time point specified: persistent/refractory GD, antithyroid drugs over 5 years with positive TRAb. PBMCs provided the RNA from which the TCR library was made. The genes are TRBV2 and TRBJ2-7, with D perhaps matching TRBD1 (5 bases). This TCR derives from a female donor with Graves disease. This material consisted of peripheral blood mononuclear cells (PBMCs), taken when the disease was refractory, from a patient treated with antithyroid drugs. The CDR3 DNA reads as TGTGCCAGCAGTAAGGGGAAGCGTATAAACGAGCAGTACTTC. Translating it yields CASSKGKRINEQYF.